A single sample is the source of the 13 T cell receptor beta chains below, sequenced in a study of blood T cell repertoires in COVID-19. Sequenced by immunoSEQ multiplex PCR; TCRdb stores in-frame clones only, minus some. The table includes nearly 40,000 clones, approximately 88% detected once. The sample taken for sequencing was peripheral blood. Source of these receptors: a woman in her seventies with acute or convalescent COVID-19.

In this sample, this clone turned up a few times. The rearrangement uses TRBV2 and TRBJ2-7; the match to TRBD1 covers 7 bases. Trimming removed 4 bases from V and 3 bases from J; junction bases left unmatched: 0. The germline V gene has CDR1 SNHLY and CDR2 FYNNEI. This CDR3 region has 12 residues. CDR3 bases: TGTGCCAGCAGTGGACAGGGCTACGAGCAGTACGTC. Encoded protein: CASSGQGYEQYV.

The chain is built from TRBV6-5 and TRBJ1-5; maybe TRBD1 (5 bases). Germline V CDR1 and CDR2: MNHEY, SVGAGI. The V and J ends lost 5 bases and 7 bases respectively, with 15 bases between them. This CDR3 region has 14 residues. The CDR3 region is CASSTAGVRQPQHF. The CDR3 DNA reads as TGTGCCAGCAGTACCGCGGGGGTACGGCAGCCCCAGCATTTT.

This chain joins TRBV21-1 and TRBJ1-2. TRBV21-1 is recorded as a pseudogene. The CDR3 contains 12 residues. CDR3 sequence: CARTGSTYGYTF. CDR3 bases: TGTGCCAGGACCGGGTCGACCTATGGCTACACCTTC.

The rearrangement uses TRBV9 and TRBJ1-1, with a weak D call TRBD1 (5 bases). This CDR3 comprises 19 residues. Germline-derived CDR1 and CDR2 are SGDLS and YYNGEE. V lost 3 bases to trimming and J lost 0 bases, with 24 bases between them. The CDR3 coding sequence is TGTGCCAGCAGCGCCGGGGGACCTTTCCTAAATATAATGAACACTGAAGCTTTCTTT. Protein product: CASSAGGPFLNIMNTEAFF.

The chain uses TRBV15 and TRBJ1-1; 7 nucleotides agree with TRBD1. V lost 1 base, J lost 4 bases, and 12 bases stayed unmatched. The CDR3 contains 17 residues. CDR1 LNHNV and CDR2 YYDKDF come from the germline V gene (reference sequence). CDR3 sequence: CATSRGQGLSGGTEAFF. Written as DNA, the CDR3 is TGTGCCACCAGCAGAGGACAGGGCTTGAGTGGTGGCACTGAAGCTTTCTTT.

This clone showed up just a few times. The chain couples TRBV7-9 to TRBJ2-7; D ambiguous. CDR3 length: 13 amino acids. The germline V and J ends were trimmed by 8 bases and 0 bases, with 11 bases remaining between them. Per the germline V gene, CDR1 is SEHNR and CDR2 is FQNEAQ (reference sequence). The CDR3 protein is CASSLTASYEQYV. DNA for the CDR3: TGTGCCAGCTCCCTTACAGCCTCCTACGAGCAGTACGTC.

The rearrangement links TRBV9 to TRBJ2-3, with D hard to call. Per the germline V gene, CDR1 is SGDLS and CDR2 is YYNGEE. The CDR3 totals 14 residues. The V and J ends lost 3 bases and 2 bases respectively, with 10 bases between them. The CDR3 DNA reads TGTGCCAGCAGCGCGCGGCAAGACACAGATACGCAGTATTTT. This gives the protein CASSARQDTDTQYF.

V is TRBV19 and J is TRBJ1-2, with TRBD1 matching over 7 bases. Germline values: CDR1 LNHDA, CDR2 SQIVND (reference sequence). J gave up 4 bases and V 1 base, and 9 bases lay outside the gene matches. The CDR3 has 16 residues. The CDR3 DNA is TGTGCCAGTAGTATAGCGGCCCCCACAGGGGCCTATGGCTACACCTTC. This gives the protein CASSIAAPTGAYGYTF.

This rearrangement joins TRBV18 to TRBJ2-2; no reliable D call. Trimming left V 2 bases short and J 1 base short, with 5 bases between. The CDR3 length is 14 residues. Germline V gives CDR1 KGHSH, CDR2 LQKENI. CDR3 residues: CASSPYMNTGELFF. CDR3 bases: TGTGCCAGCTCACCATATATGAACACCGGGGAGCTGTTTTTT. The whole variable domain, remainder taken from reference TRBV18 and TRBJ2-2, is NAGVMQNPRHLVRRRGQEARLRCSPMKGHSHVYWYRQLPEEGLKFMVYLQKENIIDESGMPKERFSAEFPKEGPSILRIQQVVRGDSAAYFCASSPYMNTGELFFGEGSRLTVL.

This chain links TRBV20-1 with TRBJ2-1, with D perhaps matching TRBD2 (5 bases). CDR1 and CDR2 (germline): DFQATT, SNEGSKA (reference sequence). V lost 3 bases to trimming and J lost 5 bases, with 14 bases between them. The CDR3 runs 14 residues. CDR3 DNA: TGCAGTGCTAGTCTACAGCGGAGAAACAATGAGCAGTTCTTC. It is translated as CSASLQRRNNEQFF.

The chain combines TRBV30 with TRBJ2-5; D gene ambiguous. The V and J ends lost 3 bases and 1 base respectively, with 6 bases between them. The CDR3 length is 12 residues. Germline lookup yields CDR1 GTSNPN and CDR2 SVGIG (reference sequence). Here the CDR3 reads CAWRSVQETQYF. The CDR3 nucleotides read TGTGCCTGGAGGAGCGTCCAAGAGACCCAGTACTTC. Together with reference TRBV30 and TRBJ2-5, the CDR3 gives the full variable domain: SQTIHQWPATLVQPVGSPLSLECTVEGTSNPNLYWYRQAAGRGLQLLFYSVGIGQISSEVPQNLSASRPQDRQFILSSKKLLLSDSGFYLCAWRSVQETQYFGPGTRLLVL.

The chain links TRBV9 to TRBJ2-6, with TRBD2 identical over 14 bases. The CDR3 runs to 20 residues. In germline, CDR1 is SGDLS, CDR2 YYNGEE. V shed 3 bases, J shed 2 bases, and the junction held 10 bases outside the gene matches. CDR3 protein: CASSAPGLAGDAPGANVLTF. For the CDR3, the DNA is TGTGCCAGCAGCGCACCGGGACTAGCGGGGGACGCCCCTGGGGCCAACGTCCTGACTTTC.

The chain employs TRBV6-2 or TRBV6-3 and TRBJ2-5; D may be TRBD2 (7 bases). The CDR3 sequence is 15 residues long. Germline lookup yields CDR1 MNHEY and CDR2 SVGEGT. Trimming removed 2 bases from V and 5 bases from J, with 15 bases in between. The CDR3 spells CASSYGGGPRETQYF. The CDR3 nucleotides read TGTGCCAGCAGTTACGGGGGGGGGCCTCGGGAGACCCAGTACTTC.